This TCR beta chain was observed in a study of T-cell reconstitution after alpha-beta-depleted transplantation in children. The CDR3 covers 13 residues. V was pared by 3 bases and J by 3 bases, with 8 bases between. This clonotype occurred many times. Unique molecular identifiers were used to barcode this TCRbeta library. In TCRdb, the PCR reads were re-called with MiXCR into one record per CDR3 protein. The top ten hold over 75% of the sample, which has some 3,100 distinct CDR3 sequences, 10% to 12% seen once. The source material was PBMCs, mostly from graft donor cells, sampled 360 days after TCRalphabeta/CD19-depleted stem cell transplant. V gene TRBV12-3 or TRBV12-4 combines with J gene TRBJ1-1; D possibly corresponds to TRBD1 (5 bases). This TCR was sampled from a patient under 10 years old who had a stem cell transplant for inherited bone marrow failure, so the T cells may come from the graft donor. CDR3 residues: CASSFGGYTEAFF. In DNA form, the CDR3 reads TGTGCCAGCAGTTTCGGGGGGTACACTGAAGCTTTCTTT.